Below, 2 T cell receptor beta chains from the same sample are listed, as sequenced in a study of T-cell memory formation after mild COVID-19. TCRdb independently ran MiXCR on the 5' RACE reads; one entry per CDR3 protein. The repertoire holds 110,000 to 150,000 distinct CDR3 sequences, 20% to 25% seen once, with approximately 25% in the top ten. The sequencing sample was made of PBMCs or a T cell subset sorted from them (not recorded which). These receptors originate from an adult woman who had mild COVID-19 (a few samples of this study predate the infection). Cell type and time point are not known.

This clonotype turned up a few times. V usage is TRBV9 and J usage is TRBJ2-1; D is unclear. Germline values: CDR1 SGDLS, CDR2 YYNGEE. V was trimmed by 0 bases and J by 9 bases, leaving 7 bases between them. The CDR3 has 12 residues. This CDR3 reads CASSVDLSEQFF. The DNA of the CDR3 is TGTGCCAGCAGCGTAGATCTTTCTGAGCAGTTCTTC.

This CDR3 is CSVVHSGQGANVLTF. The CDR3 DNA sequence: TGCAGCGTTGTGCACAGCGGGCAGGGGGCCAACGTCCTGACTTTC. This rearrangement joins TRBV29-1 to TRBJ2-6, with D perhaps TRBD2 (6 bases). Germline V gene sequence: CDR1 SQVTM, CDR2 ANQGSEA. V dropped 4 bases and J dropped 4 bases, with 14 bases sitting between them. This CDR3 is 15 amino acids long.